This T cell receptor (beta chain) was sequenced for a study of OX40 agonist ivuxolimab in advanced cancers. With respect to the entire study: Ivuxolimab was a fully human IgG2 agonistic monoclonal antibody targeting the costimulatory receptor OX40 (CD134). Intravenous ivuxolimab was administered to patients every 2 weeks at six dose levels: 0.01, 0.1, 0.3, 1.5, 3 and 10 mg/kg. Of the 50 or so patients in dose escalation, around 20 had hepatocellular carcinoma, some 15 had melanoma, 9 had renal cell carcinoma and 9 had head and neck cancer. In the dose-escalation cohort, 70% to 85% of patients were male, and the mean age was about 55 years, with a range of roughly 23 to 85. Prior anti-PD-1, anti-PD-L1 or anti-CTLA-4 therapy was permitted, and checkpoint inhibitors had been received by roughly 42% of dose-escalation patients. Partial responses occurred in three dose-escalation patients: two with cutaneous melanoma and one with hepatocellular carcinoma. The point of sequencing TCRbeta in the periphery was to test whether ivuxolimab changed TCR sequence diversity and drove clonal T-cell expansion. The paper describes the monotherapy dose-escalation part (N of about 52 patients) of the phase I trial of ivuxolimab.

In the germline V gene (reference sequence), CDR1 corresponds to MNHEY and CDR2 to SMNVEV. V is clipped by 5 bases and J by 5 bases, and the sequence between their germline boundaries is 15 bases long. From cysteine to phenylalanine, the CDR3 is 14 amino acids long. Left in the record is the CDR3 DNA by itself, 42 bases read in frame from the first base. Note on this clone: Its antigen remains undetermined. Base qualities are missing; no much larger clone stands one base away.

For sequencing of the TCRbeta CDR3 region, genomic DNA was extracted from the sorted cells. The immunoSEQ Assay was used for sequencing of TCRbeta CDR3 regions. What TCRdb holds here is the immuneACCESS table cut down to in-frame rearrangements. Part of the clones is not present; checked against another copy, under half of the missing clones reflect an unresolved V gene, and the others are unexplained. The sample has around 89,000 clones on record, more than 75% of them singletons. Together, the top ten hold approximately 0.7% of the sample. The trial excluded patients who had a history of autoimmune disease or were on systemic immunosuppression. Peripheral blood for TCR sequencing was drawn from every dose cohort at baseline, at cycle 4 day 1 and at cycle 7 day 1. Samples were obtained from an open-label, multicenter, first-in-human phase I dose-escalation trial of ivuxolimab. Adults with locally advanced or metastatic melanoma, renal cell carcinoma, hepatocellular carcinoma or head and neck squamous cell carcinoma were enrolled in the trial. Before TCR sequencing, CD4+ T cells and CD8+ T cells from peripheral blood were sorted into separate populations.

Beyond this particular receptor, the publication reports: Low levels of normalized T-cell clonal expansion were also seen in some patients who did not respond. Partial responders in the 0.1-3.0 mg/kg groups had among the lowest normalized peripheral clonal expansion, especially among CD8+ T cells. The antigen specificity of the clonally expanded peripheral T cells was not determined. At doses of 0.1 to 3.0 mg/kg, clonal expansion of both CD4+ and CD8+ T cells in blood was seen between baseline and week 6. On average, CD8+ T cells showed more expanded clones than CD4+ T cells after ivuxolimab.

Recombination connected TRBV27 to TRBJ2-5; the D gene is unclear. This TCR came from an adult with an advanced solid tumor such as melanoma, head and neck, liver or kidney cancer. The sequenced sample was CD4+ or CD8+ T cells sorted from blood, obtained in a trial of the OX40 agonist ivuxolimab. The DNA is TGTGCCAGCAGTCCCCCGGGCATCCTGGAGACCCAGTACTTC. Its coded protein is CASSPPGILETQYF.